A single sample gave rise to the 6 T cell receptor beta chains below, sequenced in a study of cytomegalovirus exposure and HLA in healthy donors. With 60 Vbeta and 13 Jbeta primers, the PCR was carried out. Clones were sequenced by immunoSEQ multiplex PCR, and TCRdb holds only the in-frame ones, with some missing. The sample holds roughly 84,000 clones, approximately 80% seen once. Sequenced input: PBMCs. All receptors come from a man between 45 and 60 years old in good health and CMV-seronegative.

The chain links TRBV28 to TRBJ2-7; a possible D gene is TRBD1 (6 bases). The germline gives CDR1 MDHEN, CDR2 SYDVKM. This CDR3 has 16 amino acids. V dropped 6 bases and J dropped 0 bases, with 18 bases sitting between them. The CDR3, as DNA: TGTGCCAGCAGCCCTGCCGCAGGGGCCCACTCCTACGAGCAGTACTTC. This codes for CASSPAAGAHSYEQYF.

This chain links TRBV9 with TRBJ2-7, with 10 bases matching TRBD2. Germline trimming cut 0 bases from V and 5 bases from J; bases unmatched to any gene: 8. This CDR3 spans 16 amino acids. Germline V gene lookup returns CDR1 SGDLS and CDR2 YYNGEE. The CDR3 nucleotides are TGTGCCAGCAGCGTAGCTGGAAGCGGGGGGGCCGACGAGCAGTACTTC. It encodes CASSVAGSGGADEQYF.

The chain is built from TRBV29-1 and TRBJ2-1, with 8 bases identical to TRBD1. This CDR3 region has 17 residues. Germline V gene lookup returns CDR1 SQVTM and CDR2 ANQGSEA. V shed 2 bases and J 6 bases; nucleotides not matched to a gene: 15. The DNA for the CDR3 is TGCAGCGTTGAAAAGGGGGCAGGGGGCTTAGGGGTCAATGAGCAGTTCTTC. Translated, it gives CSVEKGAGGLGVNEQFF.

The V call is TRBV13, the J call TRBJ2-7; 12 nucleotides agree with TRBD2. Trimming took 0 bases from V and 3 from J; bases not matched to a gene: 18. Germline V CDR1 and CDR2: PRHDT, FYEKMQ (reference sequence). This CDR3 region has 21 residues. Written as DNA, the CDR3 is TGTGCCAGCAGCTTAGGCCGGGGACTAGCGGGCCATCGGCGGGGGGGCTACGAGCAGTACTTC. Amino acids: CASSLGRGLAGHRRGGYEQYF.

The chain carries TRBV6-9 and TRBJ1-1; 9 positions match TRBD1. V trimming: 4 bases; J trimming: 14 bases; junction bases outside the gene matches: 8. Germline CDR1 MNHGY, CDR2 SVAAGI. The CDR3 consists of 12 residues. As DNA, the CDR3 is TGTGCCAGCAGTTTAAGACAGGGGGGGATATTCTTT. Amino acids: CASSLRQGGIFF.

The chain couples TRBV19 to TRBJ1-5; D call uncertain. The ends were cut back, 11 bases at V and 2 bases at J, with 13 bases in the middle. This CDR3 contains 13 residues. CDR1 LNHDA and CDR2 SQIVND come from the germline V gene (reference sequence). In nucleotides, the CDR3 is TGTGCCGCTAGCGAAGTAGGCAATCAGCCCCAGCATTTT. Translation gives CAASEVGNQPQHF. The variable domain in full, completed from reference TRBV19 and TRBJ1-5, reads DGGITQSPKYLFRKEGQNVTLSCEQNLNHDAMYWYRQDPGQGLRLIYYSQIVNDFQKGDIAEGYSVSREKKESFPLTVTSAQKNPTAFYLCAASEVGNQPQHFGDGTRLSIL.